These 17 T cell receptor beta chains were all obtained from the same sample, sequenced in a study of CD8 T cells in ankylosing spondylitis. TCRdb redid the calling of the 5' RACE reads with MiXCR, one entry per CDR3 protein. The repertoire has around 230,000 distinct CDR3 sequences, under 8.5% of them found once; the top ten carry around 4.9%. Sequenced sample: blood, either unsorted or a sorted T cell fraction (not recorded which). These receptors came from a female donor with ankylosing spondylitis or in good health (not recorded which).

Many counts were recorded for this clonotype. The chain is built from TRBV7-2 and TRBJ2-2; unclear D gene. Germline values: CDR1 SGHTA, CDR2 FQGNSA. Trimming took off 5 bases at V and 2 bases at J, with 9 bases between the two ends. The CDR3 consists of 14 residues. The CDR3: CASSPLRNTGELFF. The CDR3 region has the DNA TGTGCCAGCAGCCCCCTGAGAAACACCGGGGAGCTGTTTTTT. Together with reference TRBV7-2 and TRBJ2-2, the CDR3 gives the full variable domain: GAGVSQSPSNKVTEKGKDVELRCDPISGHTALYWYRQSLGQGLEFLIYFQGNSAPDKSGLPSDRFSAERTGGSVSTLTIQRTQQEDSAVYLCASSPLRNTGELFFGEGSRLTVL.

This clonotype was detected ten times or more. The gene calls are TRBV6-1 and TRBJ1-1; no clear D gene. CDR1 MNHNS and CDR2 SASEGT come from the germline V gene. Deletions cut 6 bases from V and 1 base from J, with 9 bases between. This CDR3 is 13 amino acids long. CDR3 in amino acids: CASRPGGNTEAFF. In DNA form, the CDR3 reads TGTGCCAGCAGACCCGGCGGGAACACTGAAGCTTTCTTT.

In this sample, this clonotype turned up many times. This rearrangement joins TRBV7-6 to TRBJ2-1; tentatively, D is TRBD1 (5 bases). V was pared by 10 bases and J by 3 bases, with 10 bases between. CDR1 and CDR2 (germline): SGHVS, FNYEAQ. The CDR3 runs to 12 residues. CDR3 sequence: CATMDIYNEQFF. In DNA, the CDR3 is TGTGCCACCATGGACATCTACAATGAGCAGTTCTTC.

This clonotype was seen many times. This chain joins TRBV24-1 and TRBJ1-5; D is ambiguous. The V gene lost 1 base and the J gene lost 9 bases, with 6 bases spanning the gap. The CDR3 is 12 amino acids. Germline V gene lookup returns CDR1 KGHDR and CDR2 SFDVKD. The CDR3 DNA follows: TGTGCCACCAGTGATTTAGGGTGGCCCCAGCATTTT. It codes for CATSDLGWPQHF.

This clonotype occurred a few times. The chain recombines TRBV7-9 with TRBJ2-1; a weak D match, TRBD1 (6 bases). V lost 1 base and J 6 bases, leaving 10 bases between the germline ends. This CDR3 spans 14 amino acids. Germline CDR1 SEHNR, CDR2 FQNEAQ (reference sequence). In DNA, the CDR3 is TGTGCCAGCAGCTTAGGGGGACAAATCAATGAGCAGTTCTTC. Its translation is CASSLGGQINEQFF.

This clonotype was counted ten times or more. The rearrangement links TRBV5-1 to TRBJ2-1; 8 bases agree with TRBD1. Germline V gene lookup returns CDR1 SGHRS and CDR2 YFSETQ. V shed 5 bases and J 9 bases; nucleotides not matched to a gene: 13. The CDR3 consists of 15 residues. CDR3 sequence (DNA): TGCGCCAGCAGTCCCGACGGACAGGGTTTAAGTGAGCAGTTCTTC. Its translation is CASSPDGQGLSEQFF.

This clonotype was observed at least ten times. This rearrangement joins TRBV28 to TRBJ2-2; the D is unclear. CDR1 is MDHEN, CDR2 SYDVKM, per germline. V shed 6 bases and J shed 1 base, with 12 bases lying between them. The length of the CDR3 is 15 residues. The CDR3, as DNA: TGTGCCAGCAGCCTCCGGCAGCTGAACACCGGGGAGCTGTTTTTT. Its translation: CASSLRQLNTGELFF.

This clonotype occurred a few times. The chain employs TRBV11-2 and TRBJ2-3; 8 bases match TRBD2. Germline CDR1 is SGHAT and CDR2 is FQNNGV. CDR3 size: 18 residues. The V and J ends lost 3 bases and 2 bases, in that order; junction bases with no gene match: 13. CDR3 DNA sequence: TGTGCCAGCAGCTTTTCGCGTCCCGGGACTAGAGCCACAGATACGCAGTATTTT. It is translated as CASSFSRPGTRATDTQYF.

This clonotype occurred many times. The chain joins TRBV6-5 to TRBJ1-1; D is uncertain. This CDR3 is 11 amino acids long. Trimming pared 2 bases from V and 11 bases from J, leaving 9 bases between. CDR1 and CDR2 (germline): MNHEY, SVGAGI. CDR3 loop: CASSYASTAFF. The DNA of the CDR3 is TGTGCCAGCAGTTACGCGAGCACGGCTTTCTTT.

This clonotype was counted only a few times. The chain joins TRBV21-1 to TRBJ1-5; the DNA was not used to check the table's D call, TRBD1. TRBV21-1 is an annotated pseudogene. The CDR3 loop spans 12 amino acids. DNA for the CDR3: TGTGAAACGACAGGGGGCGCAGAGCCCCAGCATTTT. Amino acids: CETTGGAEPQHF.

This clonotype was detected many times. The chain uses TRBV10-3 and TRBJ2-2, with TRBD1 matching 7 bases. Germline lookup yields CDR1 ENHRY and CDR2 SYGVKD. V was pared by 10 bases and J by 4 bases, with 12 bases of the junction left unmatched. The CDR3 length is 15 residues. CDR3 loop: CATLPRQGPTGELFF. The CDR3 DNA follows: TGTGCCACTCTTCCGCGACAGGGACCCACCGGGGAGCTGTTTTTT.

This clonotype was observed many times. The V call is TRBV2, the J call TRBJ1-1; D is undetermined. V lost 11 bases and J lost 1, with 17 bases in between. This CDR3 contains 14 residues. The germline gives CDR1 SNHLY, CDR2 FYNNEI. The CDR3 DNA is TGTGCCGGGGAGGGAACGAGACCGAACACTGAAGCTTTCTTT. Protein: CAGEGTRPNTEAFF. Full variable domain (missing parts from reference TRBV2 and TRBJ1-1): EPEVTQTPSHQVTQMGQEVILRCVPISNHLYFYWYRQILGQKVEFLVSFYNNEISEKSEIFDDQFSVERPDGSNFTLKIRSTKLEDSAMYFCAGEGTRPNTEAFFGQGTRLTVV.

This clonotype showed up many times. The chain employs TRBV3-1 and TRBJ2-2; possibly TRBD1 for D (6 bases). Trimming stripped 6 bases from V and 6 bases from J, with 26 bases between. The CDR3 length is 18 residues. Germline CDR1 LGHDT, CDR2 YNNKEL (reference sequence). CDR3 coding DNA: TGTGCCAGCAGTCGTTCAGCTGGGACACATTCGGGTCCCGGGGAGCTGTTTTTT. This sequence encodes CASSRSAGTHSGPGELFF.

Ten or more counts support this clonotype. In DNA, the CDR3 is TGCAGTGCTGGGACTAGCGGGAGTCCCACCTACAATGAGCAGTTCTTC. Translation: CSAGTSGSPTYNEQFF. The J gene is TRBJ2-1, the V gene TRBV20-1; the match to TRBD2 covers 14 bases. Per the germline V gene, CDR1 is DFQATT and CDR2 is SNEGSKA (reference sequence). V lost 5 bases to trimming and J lost 2 bases; unmatched junction nucleotides: 5. CDR3 length equals 16 residues.

The sample holds many counts of this clonotype. The chain links TRBV9 to TRBJ1-1; 11 positions agree with TRBD1. The CDR3 sequence is 18 residues long. Germline CDR1 SGDLS, CDR2 YYNGEE. V gave up 3 bases and J gave up 0 bases; unmatched junction bases: 10. The DNA for the CDR3 is TGTGCCAGCAGCGCCAGAGTCGGACAGGGGGCTATGAACACTGAAGCTTTCTTT. Amino acid sequence: CASSARVGQGAMNTEAFF.

The chain has TRBV29-1 and TRBJ2-5; TRBD2 matches 9 bases. Germline values: CDR1 SQVTM, CDR2 ANQGSEA. This CDR3 has 16 residues. The J segment lost 2 bases and the V segment lost 0 bases, leaving 7 bases of the junction unmatched. CDR3 in DNA: TGCAGCGTTGAAGATCCGCTAGCGGGGATTCAAGAGACCCAGTACTTC. Encoded protein: CSVEDPLAGIQETQYF. Combining the CDR3 with reference TRBV29-1 and TRBJ2-5 gives the whole variable domain SAVISQKPSRDICQRGTSLTIQCQVDSQVTMMFWYRQQPGQSLTLIATANQGSEATYESGFVIDKFPISRPNLTFSTLTVSNMSPEDSSIYLCSVEDPLAGIQETQYFGPGTRLLVL.

V usage is TRBV3-1 and J usage is TRBJ2-7; D is possibly TRBD2 (6 bases). Trimming cost V 3 bases and J 7 bases, with 19 bases left between them. The CDR3 length is 15 residues. Per germline, CDR1 LGHDT and CDR2 YNNKEL (reference sequence). The CDR3 DNA reads TGTGCCAGCAGCCATCATCCGGGACTTACAAAAGAGCAGTACTTC. Translated, it gives CASSHHPGLTKEQYF.